This TCR beta chain emerged from a study of blood T cell repertoires in COVID-19. Study information: Acute and convalescent COVID-19 specimens originated in the United States, Italy and Spain. From T cells, B-cell-depleted T cells, or PBMCs came the material, which was cDNA or gDNA.

Some clones are missing from TCRdb's copy, which holds only in-frame ones; the method was immunoSEQ multiplex PCR. The table includes about 23,000 clones, roughly 92% detected once. Material for sequencing was peripheral blood. The sequence was collected from a woman between 50 and 59 years old with active COVID-19.

The CDR3 spells CASSIYGDHEKLFF. CDR3 nucleotide sequence: TGTGCCAGTAGTATTTACGGAGACCATGAAAAACTGTTTTTT. V and J are TRBV19 and TRBJ1-4; no firm D call. The V end lost 3 bases, the J end lost 6 bases, and 11 bases lay between the germline ends. This CDR3 has 14 residues. Looked up from germline, CDR1 is LNHDA and CDR2 is SQIVND (reference sequence).